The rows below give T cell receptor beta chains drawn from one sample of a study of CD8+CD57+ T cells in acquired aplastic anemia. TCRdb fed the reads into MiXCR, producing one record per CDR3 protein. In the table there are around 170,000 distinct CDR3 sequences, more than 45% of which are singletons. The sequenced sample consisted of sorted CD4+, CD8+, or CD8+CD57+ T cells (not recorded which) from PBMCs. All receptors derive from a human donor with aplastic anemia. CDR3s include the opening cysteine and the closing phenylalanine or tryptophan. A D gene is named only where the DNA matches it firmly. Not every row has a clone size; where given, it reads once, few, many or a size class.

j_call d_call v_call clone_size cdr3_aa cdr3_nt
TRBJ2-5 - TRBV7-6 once CASSPSGGRNQETQYF TGTGCCAGCAGCCCATCAGGGGGGCGGAACCAAGAGACCCAGTACTTC
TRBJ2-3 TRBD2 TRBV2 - CASSPAGVIDTQYF TGTGCCAGCTCGCCAGCGGGAGTAATAGATACGCAGTATTTT
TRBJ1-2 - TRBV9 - CASSVAENYGYTF TGTGCCAGCAGCGTAGCCGAGAACTATGGCTACACCTTC
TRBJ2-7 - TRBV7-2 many CASSLEYGSGYEQYF TGTGCCAGCAGCTTAGAATACGGGAGTGGCTACGAGCAGTACTTC
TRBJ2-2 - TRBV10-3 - CAISGLGSTGELFF TGTGCCATCAGTGGTTTGGGGAGCACCGGGGAGCTGTTTTTT
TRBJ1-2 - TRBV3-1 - CASSQDAGSYGYTF TGTGCCAGCAGCCAAGACGCGGGGTCCTATGGCTACACCTTC
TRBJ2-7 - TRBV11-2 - CASSLGSVTEQYF TGTGCCAGCAGCTTAGGTTCGGTAACGGAGCAGTACTTC
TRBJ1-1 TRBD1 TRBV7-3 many CASSQGGSRRGTEAFF TGTGCCAGCAGCCAGGGGGGTAGTCGCCGCGGCACTGAAGCTTTCTTT
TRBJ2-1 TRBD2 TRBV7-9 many CASSWPSGRSSYNEQFF TGTGCCAGCAGCTGGCCCAGCGGGAGGAGCTCCTACAATGAGCAGTTCTTC
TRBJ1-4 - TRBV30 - CAWNDLGVINEKLFF TGTGCCTGGAACGACCTGGGGGTGATTAATGAAAAACTGTTTTTT
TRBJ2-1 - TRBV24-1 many CATSAVGFNEQFF TGTGCCACCAGTGCGGTAGGTTTCAATGAGCAGTTCTTC
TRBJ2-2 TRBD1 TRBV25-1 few CASSGTQGAYTGELFF TGTGCCAGCAGTGGGACGCAGGGGGCGTACACCGGGGAGCTGTTTTTT
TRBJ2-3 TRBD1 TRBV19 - CASSRTGQGDTQYF TGTGCCAGTAGCCGGACAGGGCAGGGAGATACGCAGTATTTT